These 9 T cell receptor beta chains originate from one sample sequenced in a study of cytomegalovirus exposure and HLA in healthy donors. Primers: 60 Vbeta forward and 13 Jbeta reverse. TCRdb's copy holds only in-frame clones and misses some; the assay was immunoSEQ multiplex PCR. The data show about 270,000 clones, with 72% seen just once and under 2.5% held by the top ten. Sequencing input: PBMCs. The source of these receptors is a female donor in good health and CMV-seronegative.

Regarding this clone: The sample contains more than one DNA sequence encoding this CDR3. The chain has TRBV6-4 and TRBJ2-3; 7 nucleotides align to TRBD2. The CDR3 sequence is 12 residues long. The V gene's germline CDR1 is MRHNA and CDR2 SNTAGT. After removal of 4 bases from V and 8 bases from J, the junction contained 3 bases not matched to a gene. The CDR3 DNA is TGTGCCAGCAGTGGAGGGAGGGGTACGCAGTATTTT. Encoded protein: CASSGGRGTQYF.

The chain combines TRBV7-9 with TRBJ2-7, with 7 bases identical to TRBD1. The CDR3 runs 13 residues. The trim removed 2 bases at V and 5 bases at J, leaving 3 bases unmatched. From germline, CDR1 is SEHNR and CDR2 FQNEAQ (reference sequence). This CDR3 reads CASSLPTGHEQYF. CDR3 nucleotide sequence: TGTGCCAGCAGCTTACCGACAGGGCACGAGCAGTACTTC.

The J gene is TRBJ1-2, the V gene TRBV5-1; 7 positions agree with TRBD1. The V gene's germline CDR1 is SGHRS and CDR2 YFSETQ. J lost 6 bases, V lost 2 bases, and 13 bases had no gene match. CDR3 length equals 16 residues. The CDR3 protein is CASSFGLTGKRDGYTF. The CDR3 DNA reads TGCGCCAGCAGCTTTGGTCTGACAGGGAAGAGGGATGGCTACACCTTC.

This clone was picked up a small number of times. The V call is TRBV19, the J call TRBJ2-7, with 8 positions matching TRBD1. Germline V gene data show CDR1 as LNHDA and CDR2 as SQIVND (reference sequence). CDR3 length: 16 amino acids. J gave up 3 bases and V 4 bases, and 11 bases lay outside the gene matches. The CDR3 loop is CASSTGRTGNFYEQYF. CDR3 nucleotide sequence: TGTGCCAGTAGTACGGGCCGGACAGGGAATTTCTACGAGCAGTACTTC.

The chain combines TRBV9 with TRBJ2-7, with 9 bases identical to TRBD1. The CDR3 length is 14 residues. The junction had 7 bases not matched to a gene; V was cut back by 2 bases and J by 7 bases. The germline V gene has CDR1 SGDLS and CDR2 YYNGEE. The CDR3 sequence is CASSVWTGEGEQYF. Written as DNA, the CDR3 is TGTGCCAGCAGCGTTTGGACAGGGGAGGGAGAGCAGTACTTC.

The gene calls are TRBV7-9 and TRBJ2-7; D is possibly TRBD2 (5 bases). Germline CDR1 and CDR2: SEHNR and FQNEAQ (reference sequence). V gave up 1 base and J gave up 0 bases, with 10 bases separating them. CDR3 length: 15 residues. The CDR3 region is CASSLGRESSYEQYF. The CDR3 DNA is TGTGCCAGCAGCTTAGGACGGGAAAGCTCCTACGAGCAGTACTTC.

This chain uses TRBV9 with TRBJ2-2; D ambiguous. Deletions cut 2 bases from V and 6 bases from J, with 14 bases between. The germline gives CDR1 SGDLS, CDR2 YYNGEE. The CDR3 length is 15 residues. The CDR3, as DNA: TGTGCCAGCAGCGTCTCCGCAGGCCCCTCCGGGGAGCTGTTTTTT. Translating gives CASSVSAGPSGELFF.

The chain carries TRBV7-2 and TRBJ2-1; D is uncertain. This CDR3 is built from 16 residues. Germline loops: CDR1 SGHTA, CDR2 FQGNSA. Trimming removed 4 bases from V and 3 bases from J, with 16 bases in between. CDR3 nucleotide sequence: TGTGCCAGCAGCTCCCCCTCCGTCCCCAGCTACAATGAGCAGTTCTTC. Protein: CASSSPSVPSYNEQFF.

The chain couples TRBV7-2 to TRBJ2-7; 8 positions match TRBD1. V shed 5 bases, J shed 3 bases, and the junction held 12 bases outside the gene matches. This CDR3 comprises 16 residues. The germline V gene has CDR1 SGHTA and CDR2 FQGNSA. Here the CDR3 reads CASSKSPGTGNYEQYF. The CDR3 nucleotides are TGTGCCAGCAGCAAAAGTCCCGGGACAGGTAACTACGAGCAGTACTTC. The complete variable domain, with remaining parts taken from reference TRBV7-2 and TRBJ2-7, reads GAGVSQSPSNKVTEKGKDVELRCDPISGHTALYWYRQSLGQGLEFLIYFQGNSAPDKSGLPSDRFSAERTGGSVSTLTIQRTQQEDSAVYLCASSKSPGTGNYEQYFGPGTRLTVT.